The source of this T cell receptor beta chain is a study of shared clonotypes between healthy human individuals. It was about 210 ng DNA, around 32,000 T cell genomes, that sorted-subset replicate PCRs used. Libraries were prepared by immunoSEQ multiplex PCR; TCRdb keeps only in-frame clonotypes and omits some of them. The sample records some 2.1 million clones, 95% being singletons. Germline V gives CDR1 MDHEN, CDR2 SYDVKM. The trim removed 4 bases at V and 3 bases at J, leaving 6 bases unmatched. The CDR3 contains 15 residues. The V and J genes are TRBV28 and TRBJ1-3; TRBD1 aligns across 7 bases. Sequencing was carried out using naive CD4+ T cells sorted from blood. Subset described: CD45RA+ positively selected. This clonotype originated in a man aged 18 to 29 in good health. CDR3 sequence: CASSSSGGGGNTIYF. The DNA for the CDR3 is TGTGCCAGCAGTTCGTCAGGGGGAGGTGGAAACACCATATATTTT. Full variable domain (remainder filled in from reference TRBV28 and TRBJ1-3): DVKVTQSSRYLVKRTGEKVFLECVQDMDHENMFWYRQDPGLGLRLIYFSYDVKMKEKGDIPEGYSVSREKKERFSLILESASTNQTSMYLCASSSSGGGGNTIYFGEGSWLTVV.